What follows are 29 T cell receptor beta chains derived from one specimen sequenced in a study of brain T cells in children with intractable seizures. Here immunoSEQ multiplex PCR was the method, and the copy in TCRdb shows in-frame clones only, minus some. The data contain some 62,000 clones, about 96% of them singletons. The input for sequencing was peripheral blood, taken at surgery. These receptors were collected from a boy under three years old with focal cortical dysplasia and intractable seizures.

The J gene is TRBJ1-6, the V gene TRBV18; unclear D gene. CDR3 length equals 16 residues. Between the trimmed V and J ends, which lost 6 bases and 0 bases, there was a span of 12 bases. The germline gives CDR1 KGHSH, CDR2 LQKENI. CDR3 nucleotide sequence: TGTGCCAGCTCCCTCTTGGAGGGCTCCTATAATTCACCCCTCCACTTT. It is translated as CASSLLEGSYNSPLHF.

The J gene is TRBJ2-5, the V gene TRBV5-4; D remains ambiguous. The germline V and J ends were trimmed by 2 bases and 5 bases, with 13 bases remaining between them. The germline gives CDR1 SGHNT, CDR2 YYREEE (reference sequence). The CDR3 covers 14 residues. CDR3 amino acids: CASSLVGMWETQYF. The CDR3 DNA reads as TGTGCCAGCAGCTTAGTGGGCATGTGGGAGACCCAGTACTTC.

The chain carries TRBV14 and TRBJ2-1, with 11 bases identical to TRBD2. Losses at the gene ends were 4 bases for V and 8 bases for J; bases not matched to a gene: 7. This CDR3 is 15 amino acids long. CDR1 is SGHDN and CDR2 is FVKESK in the germline V gene. CDR3: CASSPTSGKRDEQFF. CDR3 bases: TGTGCCAGCAGCCCGACTAGCGGGAAGCGCGATGAGCAGTTCTTC.

This clone was observed a single time. This chain joins TRBV5-4 and TRBJ2-7, with D possibly being TRBD2 (5 bases). The CDR3 is 14 residues long. Looked up from germline, CDR1 is SGHNT and CDR2 is YYREEE (reference sequence). Trimming removed 4 bases from V and 3 bases from J, with 14 bases in between. CDR3 loop: CASSRSGGFYEQYF. The DNA of the CDR3 is TGTGCCAGCAGCCGGAGCGGTGGGTTCTACGAGCAGTACTTC.

This sequence joins TRBV7-9 and TRBJ1-5; 9 nucleotides line up with TRBD1. Losses at the gene ends were 4 bases for V and 8 bases for J; bases not matched to a gene: 6. The CDR3 runs 14 residues. CDR1 SEHNR and CDR2 FQNEAQ come from the germline V gene (reference sequence). CDR3 loop: CASSSGQGSEPQHF. The CDR3 DNA reads TGTGCCAGCAGCTCTGGACAGGGGAGCGAGCCCCAGCATTTT.

The CDR3, as DNA: TGCGCCAGCAGCTTGGTTGCAGGGTATGGGCAGACCCAGTACTTC. Protein product: CASSLVAGYGQTQYF. The J gene is TRBJ2-5, the V gene TRBV5-1, with D possibly matching TRBD1 (5 bases). V dropped 0 bases and J dropped 6 bases, with 15 bases sitting between them. The CDR3 is made up of 15 amino acids. Germline CDR1 reads SGHRS; CDR2 reads YFSETQ.

The DNA of the CDR3 is TGTGCCAGCAGTCTGGGACGACTCTCTGGGGCCAACGTCCTGACTTTC. This encodes CASSLGRLSGANVLTF. The rearrangement links TRBV28 to TRBJ2-6; D might be TRBD1 or TRBD2, each matching 5 bases. The V and J ends lost 5 bases and 0 bases respectively, with 11 bases between them. The CDR3 has 16 amino acids. Germline CDR1 and CDR2: MDHEN and SYDVKM. Full variable domain (missing parts from reference TRBV28 and TRBJ2-6): DVKVTQSSRYLVKRTGEKVFLECVQDMDHENMFWYRQDPGLGLRLIYFSYDVKMKEKGDIPEGYSVSREKKERFSLILESASTNQTSMYLCASSLGRLSGANVLTFGAGSRLTVL.

The chain is built from TRBV28 and TRBJ2-3; 12 bases map to TRBD2. Unmatched junction bases numbered 3, after V lost 3 bases and J lost 2 bases. There are 16 residues in the CDR3. Looked up from germline, CDR1 is MDHEN and CDR2 is SYDVKM. CDR3 DNA sequence: TGTGCCAGCAGTTTCGGACTAGCGGGACTCACAGATACGCAGTATTTT. Amino acid sequence: CASSFGLAGLTDTQYF.

This chain connects TRBV19 to TRBJ2-7; D unresolved. The V end was cut by 4 bases, the J end by 0 bases, with 10 bases between. Germline CDR1 is LNHDA and CDR2 is SQIVND (reference sequence). The CDR3 covers 14 residues. The CDR3 loop reads CASSKDLSSYEQYF. The CDR3 nucleotides are TGTGCCAGTAGTAAGGACCTGAGCTCCTACGAGCAGTACTTC.

CDR3 loop: CASRSDSSGANVLTF. The CDR3 region has the DNA TGCGCCAGCAGAAGCGACAGCTCTGGGGCCAACGTCCTGACTTTC. The chain links TRBV10-1 to TRBJ2-6; a possible D gene is TRBD1 (5 bases). This CDR3 is 15 amino acids long. The V gene lost 6 bases and the J gene lost 0 bases, with 9 bases spanning the gap. Germline assignment: CDR1 WNHNN and CDR2 SYGVQD (reference sequence).

V usage is TRBV7-9 and J usage is TRBJ2-5, with D possibly matching TRBD1 (6 bases). Trimming removed 1 base from V and 2 bases from J, with 14 bases in between. CDR1 is SEHNR, CDR2 FQNEAQ, per germline (reference sequence). The CDR3 length is 16 residues. The CDR3 DNA follows: TGTGCCAGCAGCTTAGGGCGGACAGTCGAACAAGAGACCCAGTACTTC. This codes for CASSLGRTVEQETQYF. Full variable domain (remainder filled in from reference TRBV7-9 and TRBJ2-5): DTGVSQNPRHKITKRGQNVTFRCDPISEHNRLYWYRQTLGQGPEFLTYFQNEAQLEKSRLLSDRFSAERPKGSFSTLEIQRTEQGDSAMYLCASSLGRTVEQETQYFGPGTRLLVL.

The chain is built from TRBV11-3 and TRBJ2-1; D perhaps matches TRBD1 (5 bases). V lost 2 bases and J 10 bases, leaving 15 bases between the germline ends. In germline, CDR1 is SGHNT, CDR2 YENEEA. The CDR3 loop spans 14 amino acids. The CDR3 bases are TGTGCCAGCAGCTTATACTCTAGGGGCCACGAGCAGTTCTTC. Its protein product is CASSLYSRGHEQFF.

The chain recombines TRBV7-2 with TRBJ1-3; D remains ambiguous. Germline loops: CDR1 SGHTA, CDR2 FQGNSA. Trimming took off 5 bases at V and 1 base at J, with 15 bases between the two ends. The CDR3 runs to 16 residues. CDR3 in amino acids: CASSLSGGWSGNTIYF. Here the CDR3 DNA reads TGTGCCAGCAGCCTATCGGGCGGATGGTCTGGAAACACCATATATTTT.

This clone was detected only a few times. The CDR3 spells CASSGLAGANEQFF. In nucleotides, the CDR3 is TGTGCCAGCAGTGGACTAGCGGGAGCCAATGAGCAGTTCTTC. The chain recombines TRBV6-4 with TRBJ2-1, with 12 bases identical to TRBD2. Germline CDR1 is MRHNA and CDR2 is SNTAGT. The CDR3 is made up of 14 amino acids. V lost 4 bases to trimming and J lost 6 bases; unmatched junction nucleotides: 1.

This clone was recorded once. The chain joins TRBV7-6 to TRBJ1-1, with 10 nucleotides matching TRBD1. The V segment lost 3 bases and the J segment 4 bases; nucleotides outside the gene matches: 5. The CDR3 sequence is 15 residues long. Per the germline V gene, CDR1 is SGHVS and CDR2 is FNYEAQ. The CDR3, as DNA: TGTGCCAGCAGCTTGGGGGACAGGGGAAGCACTGAAGCTTTCTTT. Translation gives CASSLGDRGSTEAFF.

J is TRBJ2-6 and V is TRBV5-5; D uncertain. V dropped 0 bases and J dropped 0 bases, with 7 bases sitting between them. This CDR3 is built from 16 residues. Germline V gene lookup returns CDR1 SGHKS and CDR2 YYEKEE (reference sequence). DNA for the CDR3: TGTGCCAGCAGCTTGGCCGCTGGCTCTGGGGCCAACGTCCTGACTTTC. Encoded protein: CASSLAAGSGANVLTF.

V usage is TRBV3-1 (or the pseudogene TRBV3-2) and J usage is TRBJ2-5; 8 nucleotides match TRBD1. V trimming: 6 bases; J trimming: 4 bases; junction bases outside the gene matches: 7. CDR1 is LGHDT and CDR2 is YNNKEL in the germline V gene (reference sequence). The CDR3 totals 14 residues. CDR3 residues: CASRTAGGGETQYF. The CDR3, as DNA: TGTGCCAGCAGGACCGCAGGGGGCGGAGAGACCCAGTACTTC.

The chain uses TRBV2 and TRBJ2-6; maybe TRBD2 (5 bases). The V end lost 6 bases, the J end lost 2 bases, and 11 bases lay between the germline ends. The V gene's germline CDR1 is SNHLY and CDR2 FYNNEI. The CDR3 loop spans 15 amino acids. The CDR3 DNA sequence: TGTGCCAGCAGACTAGAGGAGGCTGGGGCCAACGTCCTGACTTTC. This sequence encodes CASRLEEAGANVLTF.

V and J are TRBV11-3 and TRBJ2-2; D may be TRBD1 (5 bases). CDR3 size: 16 residues. Trimming cost V 5 bases and J 5 bases, with 18 bases left between them. Looked up from germline, CDR1 is SGHNT and CDR2 is YENEEA. CDR3 protein: CASSNDPRVGTGELFF. The CDR3, as DNA: TGTGCCAGCAGCAACGATCCCAGGGTCGGGACCGGGGAGCTGTTTTTT.

The chain joins TRBV19 to TRBJ2-1; 7 bases fit TRBD1. V shed 5 bases and J 3 bases; nucleotides not matched to a gene: 13. This CDR3 contains 17 residues. Germline V CDR1 and CDR2: LNHDA, SQIVND (reference sequence). The CDR3 sequence: CASSPRLQGFSYNEQFF. For the CDR3, the DNA is TGTGCCAGTAGTCCAAGGTTACAGGGGTTTAGCTACAATGAGCAGTTCTTC.

The chain recombines TRBV2 with TRBJ1-1, with 8 bases aligning to TRBD1. The CDR3 is 14 amino acids. Germline V lookup: CDR1 SNHLY, CDR2 FYNNEI. V dropped 4 bases and J dropped 6; count of bases not matched to a gene: 7. The CDR3 sequence: CASSVSQGAAEAFF. The CDR3 DNA is TGTGCCAGCAGTGTTAGTCAGGGGGCCGCTGAAGCTTTCTTT.

This chain uses TRBV7-9 with TRBJ2-5; D is undetermined. V gave up 5 bases and J gave up 5 bases, with 9 bases separating them. Germline CDR1 is SEHNR and CDR2 is FQNEAQ (reference sequence). The CDR3 sequence is 12 residues long. The CDR3 region is CASSDFMETQYF. The CDR3 coding sequence is TGTGCCAGCAGCGACTTTATGGAGACCCAGTACTTC.

This clone was counted once. This chain connects TRBV4-3 to TRBJ2-1; TRBD2 is a possible D gene (6 bases). The germline V and J ends were trimmed by 4 bases and 0 bases, with 7 bases remaining between them. The CDR3 runs to 14 residues. The V gene's germline CDR1 is LGHNA and CDR2 YSLEER. The CDR3 here is CASSLTSSYNEQFF. For the CDR3, the DNA is TGCGCCAGCAGCCTGACTAGCTCCTACAATGAGCAGTTCTTC.

The genes are TRBV10-3 and TRBJ2-3; no reliable D call. The germline V and J ends were trimmed by 3 bases and 5 bases, with 6 bases remaining between them. The CDR3 has 12 amino acids. Germline CDR1 is ENHRY and CDR2 is SYGVKD. The DNA of the CDR3 is TGTGCCATCAGTGATTCCGTAGATACGCAGTATTTT. Protein: CAISDSVDTQYF.

As DNA, the CDR3 is TGTGCCAGCAGCCCCTGGGACAGCAATAGGTACTATGGCTACACCTTC. As protein: CASSPWDSNRYYGYTF. This chain connects TRBV5-5 to TRBJ1-2; TRBD1 aligns across 7 bases. The germline CDR1 and CDR2 sequences are SGHKS and YYEKEE (reference sequence). The CDR3 has 16 residues. Losses at the gene ends were 4 bases for V and 3 bases for J; bases not matched to a gene: 12.

The chain has TRBV5-4 and TRBJ2-1; D is possibly TRBD1 or TRBD2 (6 bases each). The CDR3 is 14 residues long. Germline V gene lookup returns CDR1 SGHNT and CDR2 YYREEE (reference sequence). The germline V and J ends were trimmed by 4 bases and 9 bases, with 17 bases remaining between them. DNA for the CDR3: TGTGCCAGCAGCCGTAGGGGGGTACGCACTGAGCAGTTCTTC. The encoded protein is CASSRRGVRTEQFF.

CDR3 in DNA: TGTGCCACCAGCTCAGAGGTTCACAATCAGCCCCAGCATTTT. This sequence encodes CATSSEVHNQPQHF. This chain uses TRBV15 with TRBJ1-5; no clear D gene. The CDR3 has 14 amino acids. Per the germline V gene, CDR1 is LNHNV and CDR2 is YYDKDF (reference sequence). Trimming cost V 5 bases and J 3 bases, with 11 bases left between them.

The chain links TRBV10-1 to TRBJ2-7; D remains unclear. The CDR3 has 11 residues. V dropped 7 bases and J dropped 0 bases, with 4 bases sitting between them. Per germline, CDR1 WNHNN and CDR2 SYGVQD (reference sequence). The CDR3 coding sequence is TGCGCCAGCACTAGCTCCTACGAGCAGTACTTC. This sequence encodes CASTSSYEQYF.

The rearrangement uses TRBV9 and TRBJ1-2; D ambiguous. Trimming stripped 4 bases from V and 3 bases from J, with 16 bases between. CDR1 is SGDLS and CDR2 is YYNGEE in the germline V gene. This CDR3 contains 15 residues. CDR3 sequence: CASSTQPGADYGYTF. The CDR3 bases are TGTGCCAGCAGCACGCAACCGGGAGCCGACTATGGCTACACCTTC.